This T cell receptor (beta chain) is drawn from a study of cytomegalovirus exposure and HLA in healthy donors. Study information: From approximately 170 million T cells, an earlier analysis saw approximately 110 million unique TCR beta sequences. From HLA-typed donors, an early data release held approximately 85 million unique TCRs. Study-level points and caveats: Cytomegalovirus status was reportedly diagnosed by the classifier with high sensitivity and specificity.

13 Jbeta primers and 60 Vbeta primers were used for the PCR. The assay was immunoSEQ multiplex PCR, and TCRdb's table has in-frame clones only and misses some. The sample has under 200,000 clones, about 78% seen once. Concerning this clone: The antigen remains unidentified. One junction end does not reproduce the germline sequence, and a read error may be involved.

Germline CDR1 reads LNHDA; CDR2 reads SQIVND (reference sequence). The CDR3 has 15 residues. This clonotype was sampled from a man aged 55-75 years in good health and CMV-seronegative. Sequencing was performed on PBMCs. The rearrangement uses TRBV19 and TRBJ1-6, with 10 bases lining up with TRBD1. CDR3 sequence: CASSIADRGNSPLNF. The CDR3 region has the DNA TGTGCCAGTAGTATAGCGGACAGGGGGAATTCACCCCTCAACTTT.